This T cell receptor beta chain was identified during a study of beta chain features in type 1 diabetes. Study-level results: Compared with healthy donors, patients appeared to share more similar naive, central memory and regulatory TCRB repertoires. cDNA-based reads could over-represent cells with high TCR expression.

Sampling consisted of one heparinised blood draw per donor, averaging about 116 mL. Naive, central memory, regulatory and stem cell-like memory cells within the CD4+ compartment were sorted using CD45RO/CCR7/CD25/CD127/CD95/CD27. This clone was detected only a few times. The target antigen is unknown. Trimming took off 7 bases at V and 1 base at J, with 15 bases between the two ends. This CDR3 contains 15 residues. The germline gives CDR1 SGHTA, CDR2 FQGNSA. Since all of the isolated RNA was reverse transcribed, expressed TCRB transcripts were what got sequenced. Repertoires were generated with immunoSEQ multiplex PCR, while TCRdb's copy carries only in-frame clones and drops some. The repertoire holds around 150,000 clones, with 7.5% to 10% as singletons.

The clonotype originates from a man aged 18 to 29 in good health. The sequenced material came from central memory CD4+ T cells from blood. V is TRBV7-2 and J is TRBJ2-3; perhaps TRBD1 as D (7 bases). Here the CDR3 DNA reads TGTGCCAGCACCGCAGGGGGGTTACGCACAGATACGCAGTATTTT. The encoded protein is CASTAGGLRTDTQYF.